This T cell receptor (beta chain) was retrieved from a study of blood T cell repertoires in COVID-19. In the study overall: From the United States, Italy and Spain came samples of acute and convalescent COVID-19. The cDNA or gDNA used as material had been derived from T cells, B-cell-depleted T cells, or PBMCs.

J gave up 2 bases and V 0 bases, and 4 bases lay outside the gene matches. This CDR3 is built from 16 residues. Per the germline V gene, CDR1 is SGHRS and CDR2 is YFSETQ. Here immunoSEQ multiplex PCR was the method, and the copy in TCRdb shows in-frame clones only, minus some. There are 130,000 or so clones in the sample; approximately 80% occur only once, and more than 10% lies in the top ten. This TCR came from a woman aged 55-70 years with acute or convalescent COVID-19. The sample consisted of peripheral blood. The chain links TRBV5-1 to TRBJ1-5; 8 nucleotides line up with TRBD1. In DNA form, the CDR3 reads TGCGCCAGCAGCTTGGCCCCGGGACAGGGCAATCAGCCCCAGCATTTT. As protein: CASSLAPGQGNQPQHF.